The 32 T cell receptor beta chains listed next were all sequenced from one sample in a study of blood T cell repertoires in COVID-19. The table came from immunoSEQ multiplex PCR; TCRdb's copy has only in-frame clones and leaves some out. Of around 270,000 clones in the sample, roughly 84% were seen once. Sequenced material: peripheral blood. The receptors here all came from a woman in her thirties or forties who had recovered from COVID-19.

V usage is TRBV19 and J usage is TRBJ1-4; D uncertain. V lost 2 bases and J 11 bases, leaving 9 bases between the germline ends. This CDR3 region has 12 residues. The germline V gene encodes CDR1 LNHDA and CDR2 SQIVND (reference sequence). This chain's CDR3 is CASSISRRKLFF. The CDR3 DNA reads as TGTGCCAGTAGTATATCGCGGCGTAAACTGTTTTTT.

This chain joins TRBV5-4 and TRBJ2-7; 8 bases fit TRBD2. The V segment lost 3 bases and the J segment 6 bases; nucleotides outside the gene matches: 11. From germline, CDR1 is SGHNT and CDR2 YYREEE (reference sequence). This CDR3 is 15 amino acids long. The CDR3 loop is CASSSTGTSSREQYF. The CDR3 DNA sequence: TGTGCCAGCAGCTCGACCGGGACTAGTAGTCGCGAGCAGTACTTC.

V gene TRBV11-2 combines with J gene TRBJ2-1; D remains unclear. This CDR3 has 16 amino acids. Trimming cost V 4 bases and J 0 bases, with 13 bases left between them. From germline, CDR1 is SGHAT and CDR2 FQNNGV. The CDR3 bases are TGTGCCAGCAGCTCCCTCGAGACACTCTCCTACAATGAGCAGTTCTTC. This sequence encodes CASSSLETLSYNEQFF.

The chain uses TRBV27 and TRBJ1-6; 9 bases align to TRBD1. Germline V lookup: CDR1 MNHEY, CDR2 SMNVEV (reference sequence). V gave up 7 bases and J gave up 10 bases; unmatched junction bases: 8. CDR3 length: 14 amino acids. Written as DNA, the CDR3 is TGTGCCAGCACCCCGGGACAGGGCGGCTCACCCCTCCACTTT. Translation: CASTPGQGGSPLHF.

The CDR3 region is CASGRGGAYNEQFF. The DNA for the CDR3 is TGTGCCAGCGGGAGGGGCGGGGCCTACAATGAGCAGTTCTTC. V usage is TRBV7-2 and J usage is TRBJ2-1, with 7 bases identical to TRBD2. V shed 8 bases, J shed 2 bases, and the junction held 6 bases outside the gene matches. Germline lookup yields CDR1 SGHTA and CDR2 FQGNSA. This CDR3 spans 14 amino acids.

V usage is TRBV7-9 and J usage is TRBJ2-4; D possibly corresponds to TRBD1 (6 bases). Germline assignment: CDR1 SEHNR and CDR2 FQNEAQ (reference sequence). This CDR3 is 15 amino acids long. Trimming stripped 3 bases from V and 6 bases from J, with 15 bases between. In DNA form, the CDR3 reads TGTGCCAGCAGCTTCCCACAGGGCATGAGAAACATTCAGTACTTC. Protein: CASSFPQGMRNIQYF.

The J gene is TRBJ2-7, the V gene TRBV5-1, with 11 bases fitting TRBD2. The length of the CDR3 is 16 residues. From germline, CDR1 is SGHRS and CDR2 YFSETQ. The junction had 4 bases not matched to a gene; V was cut back by 2 bases and J by 0 bases. CDR3 DNA sequence: TGCGCCAGCAGCTTCGGCCTAGCGGGGGGCTCCTACGAGCAGTACTTC. Translating gives CASSFGLAGGSYEQYF.

This clone was detected once. The chain is built from TRBV6-5 and TRBJ2-3; the D gene is possibly TRBD2 (5 bases). Trimming took 7 bases from V and 0 from J, leaving 14 bases between them. The CDR3 length is 15 residues. Looked up from germline, CDR1 is MNHEY and CDR2 is SVGAGI. The CDR3 DNA follows: TGTGCCAGCAAACGGCTGCTAGCTAGCACAGATACGCAGTATTTT. Translation: CASKRLLASTDTQYF.

This chain connects TRBV6-5 to TRBJ2-7; D is unclear. The CDR3 is 12 residues long. Germline loops: CDR1 MNHEY, CDR2 SVGAGI. Trimming took off 6 bases at V and 5 bases at J, with 11 bases between the two ends. CDR3 loop: CASSRDGHEQYF. The CDR3 region has the DNA TGTGCCAGCAGCCGTGATGGCCACGAGCAGTACTTC.

V and J are TRBV3-1 (or the pseudogene TRBV3-2) and TRBJ2-1, with 7 positions matching TRBD2. The germline CDR1 and CDR2 sequences are LGHDT and YNNKEL (reference sequence). The V and J ends lost 6 bases and 4 bases, in that order; junction bases with no gene match: 9. The CDR3 runs to 15 residues. CDR3 residues: CASSPRSGNYNEQFF. DNA for the CDR3: TGTGCCAGCAGTCCCCGAAGCGGGAATTACAATGAGCAGTTCTTC.

The chain uses TRBV19 and TRBJ1-2; D ambiguous. The germline V gene has CDR1 LNHDA and CDR2 SQIVND (reference sequence). The CDR3 spans 13 residues. V lost 4 bases to trimming and J lost 4 bases, with 10 bases between them. CDR3 sequence reads: CASSSGPGYGYTF. CDR3 nucleotide sequence: TGTGCCAGTAGTAGTGGGCCCGGCTATGGCTACACCTTC.

The chain couples TRBV6-5 to TRBJ1-2; no clear D gene. V lost 4 bases and J lost 7, with 19 bases in between. The CDR3 sequence is 15 residues long. The germline CDR1 and CDR2 sequences are MNHEY and SVGAGI. CDR3 in amino acids: CASSSPQTQVRGYTF. The CDR3, as DNA: TGTGCCAGCAGTTCCCCACAGACCCAAGTTCGTGGCTACACCTTC.

The genes are TRBV6-5 and TRBJ1-5; D might be TRBD1 (5 bases). The length of the CDR3 is 12 residues. Trimming stripped 10 bases from V and 7 bases from J, with 14 bases between. The germline V gene has CDR1 MNHEY and CDR2 SVGAGI. CDR3 in DNA: TGTGCCACTTCAGGGAAAGAACAGCCCCAGCATTTT. It is translated as CATSGKEQPQHF.

The chain recombines TRBV6-1 with TRBJ1-1, with D possibly matching TRBD1 (6 bases). Trimming stripped 0 bases from V and 4 bases from J, with 12 bases between. The CDR3 sequence is 15 residues long. The germline CDR1 and CDR2 sequences are MNHNS and SASEGT. CDR3 bases: TGTGCCAGCAGTGAAGCGTGGAGGGGGGGCACTGAAGCTTTCTTT. Encoded protein: CASSEAWRGGTEAFF.

This clone was counted only a few times. The V gene is TRBV28, the J gene TRBJ2-1, with D unresolved. CDR3 length: 13 residues. Germline V gene data show CDR1 as MDHEN and CDR2 as SYDVKM. The ends were cut back, 5 bases at V and 7 bases at J, with 12 bases in the middle. DNA for the CDR3: TGTGCCAGCAGTAAGAATATGAGGAATGAGCAGTTCTTC. Protein product: CASSKNMRNEQFF.

V gene TRBV3-1 (or the pseudogene TRBV3-2) combines with J gene TRBJ1-4; D gene ambiguous. Germline V gives CDR1 LGHDT, CDR2 YNNKEL (reference sequence). V shed 1 base and J shed 7 bases, with 16 bases lying between them. CDR3 length: 16 amino acids. The CDR3 nucleotides are TGTGCCAGCAGCCAAGGTCCGGGAGAGGTGCCTGAAAAACTGTTTTTT. Amino acids: CASSQGPGEVPEKLFF.

The gene calls are TRBV7-3 and TRBJ2-1; D is uncertain. There are 14 residues in the CDR3. CDR1 and CDR2 (germline): SGHTA, FQGTGA. Trimming left V 8 bases short and J 4 bases short, with 15 bases between. In nucleotides, the CDR3 is TGTGCCAGCTTCAAACAGCTCGCATACAATGAGCAGTTCTTC. Its protein is CASFKQLAYNEQFF.

The chain couples TRBV18 to TRBJ2-1; D ambiguous. V was clipped by 6 bases and J by 0 bases, with 12 bases between them. Germline V gene lookup returns CDR1 KGHSH and CDR2 LQKENI. There are 15 residues in the CDR3. CDR3 nucleotides: TGTGCCAGCTCTCCTCCGTCGAGCTCCTACAATGAGCAGTTCTTC. Translated, it gives CASSPPSSSYNEQFF.

The chain uses TRBV7-9 and TRBJ2-3; 8 bases match TRBD1. The V and J ends lost 1 base and 0 bases, in that order; junction bases with no gene match: 3. Germline V gene sequence: CDR1 SEHNR, CDR2 FQNEAQ (reference sequence). CDR3 length equals 16 residues. In nucleotides, the CDR3 is TGTGCCAGCAGCTTAGGGAACAGGGGGAGCACAGATACGCAGTATTTT. Encoded protein: CASSLGNRGSTDTQYF.

This sequence joins TRBV30 and TRBJ1-5; a possible D gene is TRBD1 (5 bases). In germline, CDR1 is GTSNPN, CDR2 SVGIG (reference sequence). Trimming removed 1 base at V and 15 bases at J, with 13 bases between. The CDR3 runs to 11 residues. CDR3 in DNA: TGTGCCTGGAGTGGTGGGGGGGGAATGCATTTT. Translated, it gives CAWSGGGGMHF.

V gene TRBV5-6 combines with J gene TRBJ1-2; no clear D gene. The ends were cut back, 3 bases at V and 2 bases at J, with 11 bases in the middle. The CDR3 sequence is 14 residues long. Looked up from germline, CDR1 is SGHDT and CDR2 is YYEEEE. Written as DNA, the CDR3 is TGTGCCAGCAGCTCGTGGCCCGGGAACTATGGCTACACCTTC. Translated: CASSSWPGNYGYTF.

The chain couples TRBV20-1 to TRBJ2-3; 7 bases agree with TRBD2. The CDR3 runs 14 residues. Trimming cost V 3 bases and J 2 bases; bases outside gene matches: 5. Germline V gives CDR1 DFQATT, CDR2 SNEGSKA (reference sequence). The CDR3 is CSASGAGVTDTQYF. CDR3 nucleotide sequence: TGCAGTGCTAGTGGCGCGGGGGTCACAGATACGCAGTATTTT.

The chain employs TRBV2 and TRBJ1-1; D remains unclear. CDR3 size: 15 residues. The germline V gene encodes CDR1 SNHLY and CDR2 FYNNEI. V lost 5 bases, J lost 2 bases, and 15 bases lay in between. CDR3 nucleotide sequence: TGTGCCAGCAGTATGAAACAGCGGTTTAACACTGAAGCTTTCTTT. Encoded protein: CASSMKQRFNTEAFF.

This clone was counted only a few times. The rearrangement joins TRBV7-6 to TRBJ2-5; 13 nucleotides agree with TRBD2. The V gene's germline CDR1 is SGHVS and CDR2 FNYEAQ. The ends lost 0 bases at V and 5 bases at J; junction bases unmatched: 3. The CDR3 runs to 16 residues. CDR3 DNA sequence: TGTGCCAGCAGCTTAGCGGGACTAGCGGGGAGGGAGACCCAGTACTTC. The encoded protein is CASSLAGLAGRETQYF.

J is TRBJ1-3 and V is TRBV3-1 (or the pseudogene TRBV3-2); D remains unclear. Germline CDR1 and CDR2: LGHDT and YNNKEL (reference sequence). The CDR3 is 13 amino acids. V lost 1 base, J lost 5 bases, and 6 bases lay in between. CDR3 residues: CASSQGGRNTIYF. The CDR3 bases are TGTGCCAGCAGCCAAGGAGGGCGAAACACCATATATTTT.

V usage is TRBV9 and J usage is TRBJ2-3; 9 nucleotides match TRBD2. The CDR3 runs to 18 residues. Trimming at V came to 0 bases and at J to 3 bases, leaving 11 bases not matched to a gene. Germline CDR1 and CDR2: SGDLS and YYNGEE. CDR3 nucleotides: TGTGCCAGCAGCGTAGGTTGGTTTAGCGGGGGAGCGACAGATACGCAGTATTTT. This translates into CASSVGWFSGGATDTQYF.

The chain couples TRBV27 to TRBJ2-7, with D possibly TRBD1 on 5 matching bases. The CDR3 runs to 14 residues. From germline, CDR1 is MNHEY and CDR2 SMNVEV (reference sequence). The V end lost 4 bases, the J end lost 5 bases, and 15 bases lay between the germline ends. For the CDR3, the DNA is TGTGCCAGCAGTTCAGGGTCTTTGGGGAACGAGCAGTACTTC. This encodes CASSSGSLGNEQYF.

This clone was seen just once. The V and J genes are TRBV19 and TRBJ2-7, with TRBD1 matching over 8 bases. The CDR3 totals 14 residues. With 8 bases clipped from V and 1 base from J, the junction kept 7 bases outside the gene matches. In germline, CDR1 is LNHDA, CDR2 SQIVND (reference sequence). CDR3 amino acids: CASRRTGGSYEQYF. The CDR3 DNA is TGTGCCAGTCGCCGTACAGGGGGGTCCTACGAGCAGTACTTC.

The genes are TRBV7-2 and TRBJ1-2; 8 bases match TRBD1. The germline V gene has CDR1 SGHTA and CDR2 FQGNSA. The CDR3 is made up of 17 amino acids. The V gene end was trimmed by 4 bases and the J gene end by 4 bases; junction bases not matched to a gene: 14. In nucleotides, the CDR3 is TGTGCCAGCAGCTCGCCGGGACAGGCGACCCGGTCCTATGGCTACACCTTC. Its protein is CASSSPGQATRSYGYTF.

The rearrangement links TRBV3-1 (or the pseudogene TRBV3-2) to TRBJ2-1; D gene unclear. Germline CDR1 is LGHDT and CDR2 is YNNKEL (reference sequence). This CDR3 contains 13 residues. The V end lost 2 bases, the J end lost 7 bases, and 9 bases lay between the germline ends. In DNA, the CDR3 is TGTGCCAGCAGCCAAATGATTCAGAATGAGCAGTTCTTC. Its translation is CASSQMIQNEQFF.

The chain uses TRBV6-1 and TRBJ1-5; possibly TRBD1 for D (5 bases). Germline V gene sequence: CDR1 MNHNS, CDR2 SASEGT. V dropped 3 bases and J dropped 2 bases, with 11 bases sitting between them. The CDR3 has 15 residues. In DNA form, the CDR3 reads TGTGCCAGCAGTGAGGCAGGGTGGGGCAATCAGCCCCAGCATTTT. It codes for CASSEAGWGNQPQHF.

This clone was observed at least ten times. The chain's CDR3 is CASSEVSGGTNEQFF. CDR3 nucleotide sequence: TGTGCCAGCAGTGAAGTAAGCGGGGGGACCAATGAGCAGTTCTTC. The genes are TRBV6-1 and TRBJ2-1, with 9 bases lining up with TRBD2. Germline V gene sequence: CDR1 MNHNS, CDR2 SASEGT. V lost 1 base and J lost 6; bases outside the gene matches: 4. The CDR3 is 15 residues long.